This T cell receptor beta chain was identified in a study of shared clonotypes between healthy human individuals. Germline loops: CDR1 SEHNR, CDR2 FQNEAQ (reference sequence). Trimming took 5 bases from V and 1 from J, leaving 17 bases between them. The length of the CDR3 is 16 residues. The protocol was immunoSEQ multiplex PCR, while the TCRdb copy is restricted to in-frame clones and leaves out a portion. Of about 680,000 clones in the sample, 92% were seen once. Terminally differentiated effector memory CD45RA+ cells were left out of the naive CD8 fraction, which was CD45RO-negative and positively selected for CCR7.

This clonotype was obtained from a man between 25 and 39 years old in good health. Sequencing was done on a sample of naive CD8+ T cells sorted from blood. V usage is TRBV7-9 and J usage is TRBJ2-5, with a possible D match to TRBD1 (6 bases). CDR3 region: CASSPSPGVTQETQYF. For the CDR3, the DNA is TGTGCCAGCAGCCCGTCGCCAGGGGTCACCCAAGAGACCCAGTACTTC.